This TCR beta chain appears in the sequencing data of a study of shared clonotypes between healthy human individuals. Concerning this clone itself: Antigen specificity is unknown.

Overall study findings and caveats: Naive subsets usually exceeded memory subsets in estimated richness. What rarefaction showed was incomplete sorted-subset sequencing despite large depth.

Splitting the CD4+ cells yielded a CD45RA+ naive subset and a CD45RA-negative memory subset. Per sorted-subset replicate PCR, input was 150 to 250 ng DNA, representing roughly 28,000 T cell genomes. The protocol was immunoSEQ multiplex PCR, while the TCRdb copy is restricted to in-frame clones and leaves out a portion. The sample has about 2 million clones; 90% to 95% are singletons. The V gene end was trimmed by 4 bases and the J gene end by 6 bases; junction bases not matched to a gene: 5. The CDR3 consists of 16 residues. CDR1 MNHNS and CDR2 SASEGT come from the germline V gene. This chain uses TRBV6-1 with TRBJ1-6; 11 nucleotides align to TRBD1. The sequenced sample consisted of naive CD4+ T cells sorted from blood. Subset reported: CD45RA+ positively selected. The TCR sequence derives from a man aged 18 to 29 in good health. This CDR3 is CASSVSGQGVNSPLHF. In nucleotides, the CDR3 is TGTGCCAGCAGTGTCTCGGGACAGGGGGTTAATTCACCCCTCCACTTT.